A selection of T cell receptor beta chains follows, all from one sample in a study of blood T cell repertoires in COVID-19. Data came from immunoSEQ multiplex PCR; TCRdb stores just in-frame clones and leaves some out. Found here are roughly 150,000 clones, about 89% of them singletons; the top ten hold around 2.9%. Sample: peripheral blood. The source is a man between 60 and 75 years old with active or convalescent COVID-19. Each CDR3 is given with its conserved first and last residue. Fields, in order: J gene, V gene, CDR3 protein.

J gene: TRBJ1-3
V gene: TRBV5-1
CDR3 protein: CASSPLGSSGNTIYF

J gene: TRBJ1-2
V gene: TRBV7-9
CDR3 protein: CASSKDTAYGYTF

J gene: TRBJ2-2
V gene: TRBV7-3
CDR3 protein: CASSLTGGARELFF

J gene: TRBJ2-3
V gene: TRBV6-1
CDR3 protein: CASSDDRGRTDTQYF

J gene: TRBJ2-5
V gene: TRBV6-2/TRBV6-3
CDR3 protein: CASSRPGTGVGETQYF

J gene: TRBJ2-3
V gene: TRBV4-1
CDR3 protein: CASSQVTGSSTDTQYF

J gene: TRBJ2-7
V gene: TRBV19
CDR3 protein: CASSISQSSREQYF

J gene: TRBJ2-1
V gene: TRBV28
CDR3 protein: CASTKPGRPEQFF

J gene: TRBJ2-3
V gene: TRBV11-3
CDR3 protein: CASGSGQGRGSTDTQYF

J gene: TRBJ2-3
V gene: TRBV11-2
CDR3 protein: CASRPTGRGIESTDTQYF

J gene: TRBJ2-1
V gene: TRBV7-9
CDR3 protein: CASSSRDREFF

J gene: TRBJ1-5
V gene: TRBV19
CDR3 protein: CASSIGGSTLNQPQHF

J gene: TRBJ1-2
V gene: TRBV2
CDR3 protein: CASSEDRDYGYTF

J gene: TRBJ1-2
V gene: TRBV28
CDR3 protein: CASSLRADYGYTF

J gene: TRBJ2-7
V gene: TRBV5-4
CDR3 protein: CASSLEGLAGVVHEQYF

J gene: TRBJ2-2
V gene: TRBV19
CDR3 protein: CASNSGTGRTGELFF

J gene: TRBJ2-1
V gene: TRBV9
CDR3 protein: CASSVGGLNHYNEQFF

J gene: TRBJ2-1
V gene: TRBV3-1/TRBV3-2
CDR3 protein: CASSRGGTYNEQFF

J gene: TRBJ1-2
V gene: TRBV5-6
CDR3 protein: CASSSSTGNSPLF

J gene: TRBJ1-1
V gene: TRBV7-2
CDR3 protein: CASSAIDRGLLIAFF

J gene: TRBJ2-3
V gene: TRBV6-5
CDR3 protein: CASSYGPDTQYF

J gene: TRBJ2-5
V gene: TRBV7-2
CDR3 protein: CASSLAVVAGGEETQYF

J gene: TRBJ2-1
V gene: TRBV4-3
CDR3 protein: CASSHAGGDNEQFF

J gene: TRBJ1-2
V gene: TRBV29-1
CDR3 protein: CSVEQGMDGYTF

J gene: TRBJ1-2
V gene: TRBV29-1
CDR3 protein: CSVEVPANYGYTF

J gene: TRBJ1-2
V gene: TRBV24-1
CDR3 protein: CATSDRDRGGGYTF

J gene: TRBJ1-4
V gene: TRBV9
CDR3 protein: CASSVSSGEKLFF

J gene: TRBJ2-2
V gene: TRBV19
CDR3 protein: CASSRQGTNTGELFF

J gene: TRBJ1-1
V gene: TRBV2
CDR3 protein: CASSERVRGYTEAFF

J gene: TRBJ2-7
V gene: TRBV3-1/TRBV3-2
CDR3 protein: CASSQKGQGPYEQYF

J gene: TRBJ2-7
V gene: TRBV7-6
CDR3 protein: CASSPGQGYPEQYF

J gene: TRBJ1-1
V gene: TRBV29-1
CDR3 protein: CSAPPGGALNTEAFF

J gene: TRBJ1-2
V gene: TRBV6-5
CDR3 protein: CASRDTGSKNYGYTF

J gene: TRBJ2-1
V gene: TRBV5-4
CDR3 protein: CASSALEGGRNNEQFF